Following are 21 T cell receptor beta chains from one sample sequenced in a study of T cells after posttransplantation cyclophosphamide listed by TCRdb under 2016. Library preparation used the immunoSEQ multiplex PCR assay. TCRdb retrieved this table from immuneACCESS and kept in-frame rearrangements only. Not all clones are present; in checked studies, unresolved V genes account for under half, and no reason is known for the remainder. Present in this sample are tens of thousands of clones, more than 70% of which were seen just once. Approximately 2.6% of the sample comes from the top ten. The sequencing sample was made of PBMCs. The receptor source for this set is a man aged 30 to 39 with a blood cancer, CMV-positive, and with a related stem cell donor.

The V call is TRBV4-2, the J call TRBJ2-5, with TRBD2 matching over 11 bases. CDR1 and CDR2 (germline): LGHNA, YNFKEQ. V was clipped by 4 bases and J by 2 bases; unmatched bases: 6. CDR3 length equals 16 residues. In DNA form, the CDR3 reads TGTGCCAGCAGCCCCCGACTAGCGGGAATTCAAGAGACCCAGTACTTC. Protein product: CASSPRLAGIQETQYF.

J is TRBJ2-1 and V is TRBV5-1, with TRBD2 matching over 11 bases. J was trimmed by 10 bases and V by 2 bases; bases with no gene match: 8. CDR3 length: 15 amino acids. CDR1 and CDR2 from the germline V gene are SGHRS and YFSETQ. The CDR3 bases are TGCGCCAGCAGCTTTACGACTAGCGGGACCCGCGAGCAGTTCTTC. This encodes CASSFTTSGTREQFF. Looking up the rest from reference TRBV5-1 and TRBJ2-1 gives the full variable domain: KAGVTQTPRYLIKTRGQQVTLSCSPISGHRSVSWYQQTPGQGLQFLFEYFSETQRNKGNFPGRFSGRQFSNSRSEMNVSTLELGDSALYLCASSFTTSGTREQFFGPGTRLTVL.

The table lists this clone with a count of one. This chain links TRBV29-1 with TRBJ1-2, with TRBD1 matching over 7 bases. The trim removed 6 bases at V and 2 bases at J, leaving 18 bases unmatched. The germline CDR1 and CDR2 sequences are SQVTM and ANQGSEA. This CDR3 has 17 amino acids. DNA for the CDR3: TGCAGCGTAGTTACTTACCCAACTGGGACAGCCAACTATGGCTACACCTTC. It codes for CSVVTYPTGTANYGYTF.

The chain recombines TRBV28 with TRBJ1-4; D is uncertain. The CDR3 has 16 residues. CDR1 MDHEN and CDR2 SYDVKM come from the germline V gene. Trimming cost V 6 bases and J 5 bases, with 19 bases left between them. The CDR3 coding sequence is TGTGCCAGCAGCCATCACGGGTCCCGCACAAATGAAAAACTGTTTTTT. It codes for CASSHHGSRTNEKLFF.

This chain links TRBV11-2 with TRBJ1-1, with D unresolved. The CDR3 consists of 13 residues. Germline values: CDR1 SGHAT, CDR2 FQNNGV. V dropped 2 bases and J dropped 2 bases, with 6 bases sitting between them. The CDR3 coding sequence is TGTGCCAGCAGCTTACAGGAAAACACTGAAGCTTTCTTT. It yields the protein CASSLQENTEAFF.

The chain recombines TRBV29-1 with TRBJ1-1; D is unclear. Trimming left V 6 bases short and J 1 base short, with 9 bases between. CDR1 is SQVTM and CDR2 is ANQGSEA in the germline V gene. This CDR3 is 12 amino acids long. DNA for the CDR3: TGCAGCGTGAAGCCCCCGAACACTGAAGCTTTCTTT. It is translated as CSVKPPNTEAFF. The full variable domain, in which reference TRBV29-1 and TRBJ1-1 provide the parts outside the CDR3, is SAVISQKPSRDICQRGTSLTIQCQVDSQVTMMFWYRQQPGQSLTLIATANQGSEATYESGFVIDKFPISRPNLTFSTLTVSNMSPEDSSIYLCSVKPPNTEAFFGQGTRLTVV.

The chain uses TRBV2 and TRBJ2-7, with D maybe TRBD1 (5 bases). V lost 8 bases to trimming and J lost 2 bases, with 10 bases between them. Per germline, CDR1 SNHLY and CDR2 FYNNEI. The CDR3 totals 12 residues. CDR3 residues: CASVTVAYEQYF. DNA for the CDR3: TGTGCCAGCGTGACAGTAGCCTACGAGCAGTACTTC.

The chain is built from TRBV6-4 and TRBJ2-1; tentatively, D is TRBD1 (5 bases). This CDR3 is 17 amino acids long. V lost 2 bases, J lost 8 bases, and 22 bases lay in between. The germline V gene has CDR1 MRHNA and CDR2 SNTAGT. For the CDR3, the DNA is TGTGCCAGCAGTGACGCGTACAGGATCATAAGGGCCGATGAGCAGTTCTTC. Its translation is CASSDAYRIIRADEQFF.

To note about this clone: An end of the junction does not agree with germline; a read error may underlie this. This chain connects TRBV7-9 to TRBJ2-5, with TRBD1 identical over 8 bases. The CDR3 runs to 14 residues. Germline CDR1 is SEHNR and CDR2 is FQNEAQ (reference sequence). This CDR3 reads CASSQGQGQQTQYF. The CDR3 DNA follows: TGTGCCAGCAGCCAAGGACAGGGCCAACAGACCCAGTACTTC. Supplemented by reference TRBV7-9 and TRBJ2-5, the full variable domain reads DTGVSQNPRHKITKRGQNVTFRCDPISEHNRLYWYRQTLGQGPEFLTYFQNEAQLEKSRLLSDRFSAERPKGSFSTLEIQRTEQGDSAMYLCASSQGQGQQTQYFGPGTRLLVL.

The CDR3 protein is CASSESGTSGANEQFF. The CDR3 bases are TGCGCCAGCAGTGAGTCGGGGACTAGCGGGGCCAATGAGCAGTTCTTC. The genes are TRBV10-2 and TRBJ2-1; 13 bases are a match to TRBD2. V gave up 0 bases and J gave up 6 bases; unmatched junction bases: 2. The CDR3 runs to 16 residues. Germline V gives CDR1 WSHSY, CDR2 SAAADI.

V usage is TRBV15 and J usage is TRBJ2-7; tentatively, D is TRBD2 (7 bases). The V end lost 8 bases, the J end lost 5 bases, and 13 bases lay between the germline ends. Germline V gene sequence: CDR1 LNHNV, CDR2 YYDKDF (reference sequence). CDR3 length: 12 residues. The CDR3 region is CATGEGGNEQYF. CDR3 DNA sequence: TGTGCCACCGGGGAGGGGGGAAACGAGCAGTACTTC.

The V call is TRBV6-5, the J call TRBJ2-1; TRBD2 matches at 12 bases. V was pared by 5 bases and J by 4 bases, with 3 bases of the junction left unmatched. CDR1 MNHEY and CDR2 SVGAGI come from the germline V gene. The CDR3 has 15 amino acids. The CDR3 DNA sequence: TGTGCCAGCAGTATACTAGCGGGAGGTTACAATGAGCAGTTCTTC. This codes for CASSILAGGYNEQFF.

In DNA form, the CDR3 reads TGTGCCAGCAGCGCGAGCGGGAGGCCCACAGATACGCAGTATTTT. Protein: CASSASGRPTDTQYF. The chain joins TRBV9 to TRBJ2-3; 9 bases line up with TRBD2. This CDR3 is 15 amino acids long. With 3 bases clipped from V and 2 bases from J, the junction kept 4 bases outside the gene matches. CDR1 and CDR2 from the germline V gene are SGDLS and YYNGEE.

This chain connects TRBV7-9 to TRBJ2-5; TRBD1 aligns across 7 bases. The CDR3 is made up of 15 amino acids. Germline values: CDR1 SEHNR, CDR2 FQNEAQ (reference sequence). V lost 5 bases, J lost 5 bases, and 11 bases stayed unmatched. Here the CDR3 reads CASSRPGQLKETQYF. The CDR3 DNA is TGTGCCAGCAGCCGACCGGGACAGCTAAAGGAGACCCAGTACTTC.

CDR3 region: CASSQGVRGETQYF. CDR3 nucleotides: TGCGCCAGCAGCCAAGGAGTACGAGGAGAGACCCAGTACTTC. This rearrangement joins TRBV4-3 to TRBJ2-5; D is ambiguous. The CDR3 spans 14 residues. Deletions cut 1 base from V and 4 bases from J, with 10 bases between. Per the germline V gene, CDR1 is LGHNA and CDR2 is YSLEER.

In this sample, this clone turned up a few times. The CDR3 DNA reads as TGTGCCAGCAGTCGGGCGCTCGGGGGGGGTGAAAAACTGTTTTTT. Translation gives CASSRALGGGEKLFF. The chain has TRBV7-2 and TRBJ1-4, with D possibly being TRBD1 (5 bases). The ends were cut back, 6 bases at V and 7 bases at J, with 18 bases in the middle. The CDR3 consists of 15 residues. Per the germline V gene, CDR1 is SGHTA and CDR2 is FQGNSA.

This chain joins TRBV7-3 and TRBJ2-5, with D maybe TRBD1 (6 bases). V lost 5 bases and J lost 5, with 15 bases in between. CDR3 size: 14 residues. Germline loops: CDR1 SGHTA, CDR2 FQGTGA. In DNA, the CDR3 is TGTGCCAGCAGCCTCCACAGGGACGGGGAGACCCAGTACTTC. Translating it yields CASSLHRDGETQYF.

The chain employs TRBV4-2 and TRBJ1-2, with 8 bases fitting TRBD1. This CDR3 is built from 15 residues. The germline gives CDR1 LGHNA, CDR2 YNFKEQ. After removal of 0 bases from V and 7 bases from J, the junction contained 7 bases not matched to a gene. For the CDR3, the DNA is TGTGCCAGCAGCCAAGATTTTGGCAGGGGGCCTGGCTACACCTTC. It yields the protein CASSQDFGRGPGYTF.

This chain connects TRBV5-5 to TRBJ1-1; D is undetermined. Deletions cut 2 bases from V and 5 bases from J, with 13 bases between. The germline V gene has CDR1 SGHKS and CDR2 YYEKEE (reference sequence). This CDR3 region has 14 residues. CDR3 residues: CASSFVESGTEAFF. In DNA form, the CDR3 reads TGTGCCAGCAGCTTCGTGGAGTCGGGGACTGAAGCTTTCTTT.

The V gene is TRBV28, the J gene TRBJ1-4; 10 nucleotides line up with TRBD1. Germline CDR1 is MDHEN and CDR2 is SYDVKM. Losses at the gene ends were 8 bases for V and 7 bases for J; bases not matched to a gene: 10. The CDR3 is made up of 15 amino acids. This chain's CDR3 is CASCQQTGGFEKLFF. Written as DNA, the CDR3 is TGTGCCAGCTGTCAGCAGACAGGGGGCTTTGAAAAACTGTTTTTT.

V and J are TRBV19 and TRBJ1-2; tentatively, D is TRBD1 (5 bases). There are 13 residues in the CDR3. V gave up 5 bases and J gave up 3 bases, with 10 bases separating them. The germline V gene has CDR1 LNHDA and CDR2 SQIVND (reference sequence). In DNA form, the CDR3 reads TGTGCCAGTAGTTTGGGGCTTCACTATGGCTACACCTTC. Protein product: CASSLGLHYGYTF.